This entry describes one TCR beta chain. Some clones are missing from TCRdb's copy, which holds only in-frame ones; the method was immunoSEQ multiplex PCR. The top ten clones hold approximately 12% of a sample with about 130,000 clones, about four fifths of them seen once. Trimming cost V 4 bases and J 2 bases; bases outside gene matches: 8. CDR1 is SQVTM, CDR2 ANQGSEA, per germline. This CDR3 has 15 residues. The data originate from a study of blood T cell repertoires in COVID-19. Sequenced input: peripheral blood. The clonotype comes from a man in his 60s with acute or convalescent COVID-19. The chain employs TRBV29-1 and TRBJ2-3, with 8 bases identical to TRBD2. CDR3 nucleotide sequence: TGCAGCGTTGTCGGGCTAGCGGGCCCCACAGATACGCAGTATTTT. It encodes CSVVGLAGPTDTQYF.